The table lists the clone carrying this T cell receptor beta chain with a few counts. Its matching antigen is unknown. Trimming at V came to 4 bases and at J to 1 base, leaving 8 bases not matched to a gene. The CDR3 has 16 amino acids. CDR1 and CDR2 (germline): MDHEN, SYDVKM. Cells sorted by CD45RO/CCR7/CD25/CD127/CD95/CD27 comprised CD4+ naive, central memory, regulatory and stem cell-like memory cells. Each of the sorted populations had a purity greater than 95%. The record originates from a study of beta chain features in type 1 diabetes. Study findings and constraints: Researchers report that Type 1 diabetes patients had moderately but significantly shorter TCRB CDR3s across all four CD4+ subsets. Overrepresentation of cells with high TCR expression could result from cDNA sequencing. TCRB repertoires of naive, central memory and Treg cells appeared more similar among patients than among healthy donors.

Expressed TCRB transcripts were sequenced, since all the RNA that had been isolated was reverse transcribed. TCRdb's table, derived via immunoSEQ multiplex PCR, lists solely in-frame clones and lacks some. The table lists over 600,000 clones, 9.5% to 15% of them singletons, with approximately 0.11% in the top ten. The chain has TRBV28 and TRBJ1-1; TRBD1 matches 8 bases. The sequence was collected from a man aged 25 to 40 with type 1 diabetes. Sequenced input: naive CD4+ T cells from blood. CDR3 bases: TGTGCCAGCAGTTCCGGACAGGGAGTACCGAACACTGAAGCTTTCTTT. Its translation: CASSSGQGVPNTEAFF.